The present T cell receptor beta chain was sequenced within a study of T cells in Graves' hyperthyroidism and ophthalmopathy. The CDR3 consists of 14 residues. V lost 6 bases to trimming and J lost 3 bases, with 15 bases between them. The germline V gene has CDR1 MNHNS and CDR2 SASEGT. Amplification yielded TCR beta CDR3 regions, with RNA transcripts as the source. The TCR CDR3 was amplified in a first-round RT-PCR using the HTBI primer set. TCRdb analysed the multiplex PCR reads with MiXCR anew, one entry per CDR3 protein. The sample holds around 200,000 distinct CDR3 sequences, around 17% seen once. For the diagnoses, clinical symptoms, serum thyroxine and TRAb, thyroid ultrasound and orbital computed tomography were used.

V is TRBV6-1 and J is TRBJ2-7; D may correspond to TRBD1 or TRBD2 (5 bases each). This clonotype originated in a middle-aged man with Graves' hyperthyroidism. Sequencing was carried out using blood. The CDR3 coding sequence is TGTGCCAGCAGCTCCGGGACGCCCTACTACGAGCAGTACTTC. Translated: CASSSGTPYYEQYF.